This TCR beta chain emerged from a study of blood T cell repertoires in COVID-19. About the research overall: Samples came from the United States, Italy and Spain, spanning acute and convalescent COVID-19. Sources were T cells, B-cell-depleted T cells, or PBMCs; the material itself was cDNA or gDNA.

Adults between about 18 and 95 years of age took part from fewer than 30 US areas. Sequencing used immunoSEQ multiplex PCR; TCRdb keeps in-frame clones, though not all of them. The table records approximately 330,000 clones, just over 85% of them present only once. The CDR3 contains 11 residues. Germline V lookup: CDR1 DFQATT, CDR2 SNEGSKA (reference sequence). Sequences were obtained from PBMCs or T cells enriched from blood (not recorded which). This receptor was obtained from a woman in her 40s with acute COVID-19. This sequence joins TRBV20-1 and TRBJ1-1; no definite D call. CDR3 amino acids: CSRIARTEAFF. The CDR3 DNA is TGCAGCCGAATAGCGAGAACTGAAGCTTTCTTT.